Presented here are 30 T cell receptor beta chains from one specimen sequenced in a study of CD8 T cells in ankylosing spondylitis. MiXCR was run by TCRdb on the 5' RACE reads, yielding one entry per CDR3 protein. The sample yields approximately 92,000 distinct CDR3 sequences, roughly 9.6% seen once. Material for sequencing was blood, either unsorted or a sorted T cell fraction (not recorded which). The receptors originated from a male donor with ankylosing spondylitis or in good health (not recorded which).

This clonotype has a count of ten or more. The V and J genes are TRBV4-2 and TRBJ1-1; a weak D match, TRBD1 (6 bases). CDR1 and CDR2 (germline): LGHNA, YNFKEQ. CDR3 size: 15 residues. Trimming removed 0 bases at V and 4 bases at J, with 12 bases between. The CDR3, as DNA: TGTGCCAGCAGCCAAGATTGGCAGGGGTTCACTGAAGCTTTCTTT. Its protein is CASSQDWQGFTEAFF.

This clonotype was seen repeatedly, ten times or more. CDR3 bases: TGTGCCAGCAGTCCAGCCACAGGGCCCTACTCACCCCTCCACTTT. It translates to CASSPATGPYSPLHF. J is TRBJ1-6 and V is TRBV7-6; D may be TRBD1 (6 bases). V was shortened by 6 bases and J by 10 bases, with 19 bases between the two germline ends. CDR3 size: 15 residues. In germline, CDR1 is SGHVS, CDR2 FNYEAQ.

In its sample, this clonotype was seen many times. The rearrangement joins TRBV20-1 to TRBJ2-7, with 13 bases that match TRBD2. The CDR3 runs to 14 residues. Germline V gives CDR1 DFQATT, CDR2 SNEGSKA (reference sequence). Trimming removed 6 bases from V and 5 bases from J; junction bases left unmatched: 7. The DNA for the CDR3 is TGCAGTGCAACCACTGGACTAGCGGGGGACGAGCAGTACTTC. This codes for CSATTGLAGDEQYF.

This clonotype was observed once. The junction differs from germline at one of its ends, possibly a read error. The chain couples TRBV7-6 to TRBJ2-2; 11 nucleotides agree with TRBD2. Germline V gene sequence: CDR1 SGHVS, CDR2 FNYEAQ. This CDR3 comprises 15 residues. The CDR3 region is CASSLATSGTEELFF. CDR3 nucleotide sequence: TGTGCCAGCAGCTTAGCGACTAGCGGGACCGAGGAGCTGTTTTTT.

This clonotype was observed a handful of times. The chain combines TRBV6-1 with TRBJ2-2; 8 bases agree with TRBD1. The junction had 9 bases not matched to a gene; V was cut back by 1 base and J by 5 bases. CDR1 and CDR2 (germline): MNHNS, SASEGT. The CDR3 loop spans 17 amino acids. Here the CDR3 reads CASSEDLDRAYTGELFF. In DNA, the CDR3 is TGTGCCAGCAGTGAAGATCTGGACAGGGCGTATACCGGGGAGCTGTTTTTT.

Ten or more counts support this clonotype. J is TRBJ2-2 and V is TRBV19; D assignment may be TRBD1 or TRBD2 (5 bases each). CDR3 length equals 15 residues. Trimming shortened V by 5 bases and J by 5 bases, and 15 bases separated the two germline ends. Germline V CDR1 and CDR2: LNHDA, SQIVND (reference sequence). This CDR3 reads CASSDPGRATGELFF. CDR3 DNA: TGTGCCAGTAGTGATCCGGGACGGGCTACCGGGGAGCTGTTTTTT. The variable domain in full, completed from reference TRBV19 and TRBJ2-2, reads DGGITQSPKYLFRKEGQNVTLSCEQNLNHDAMYWYRQDPGQGLRLIYYSQIVNDFQKGDIAEGYSVSREKKESFPLTVTSAQKNPTAFYLCASSDPGRATGELFFGEGSRLTVL.

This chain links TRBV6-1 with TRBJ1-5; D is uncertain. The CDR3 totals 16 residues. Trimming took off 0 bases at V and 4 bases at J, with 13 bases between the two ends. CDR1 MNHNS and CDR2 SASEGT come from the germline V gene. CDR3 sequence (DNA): TGTGCCAGCAGTGAAGCGCTTCTGGCGGTTAATCAGCCCCAGCATTTT. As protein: CASSEALLAVNQPQHF.

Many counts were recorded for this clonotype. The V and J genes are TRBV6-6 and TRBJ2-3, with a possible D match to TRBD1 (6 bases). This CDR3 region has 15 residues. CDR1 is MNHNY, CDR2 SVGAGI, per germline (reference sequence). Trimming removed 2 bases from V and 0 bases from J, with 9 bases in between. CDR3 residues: CASSYPQGSTDTQYF. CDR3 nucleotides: TGTGCCAGCAGTTACCCCCAGGGGAGCACAGATACGCAGTATTTT.

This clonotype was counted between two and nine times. CDR3 sequence reads: CASSLSVATPNTGELFF. Here the CDR3 DNA reads TGCGCCAGCAGCTTGAGTGTAGCGACCCCGAACACCGGGGAGCTGTTTTTT. The genes are TRBV5-1 and TRBJ2-2; TRBD2 might be the D (5 bases). Germline-derived CDR1 and CDR2 are SGHRS and YFSETQ. The CDR3 is 17 residues long. V lost 1 base to trimming and J lost 0 bases, with 13 bases between them.

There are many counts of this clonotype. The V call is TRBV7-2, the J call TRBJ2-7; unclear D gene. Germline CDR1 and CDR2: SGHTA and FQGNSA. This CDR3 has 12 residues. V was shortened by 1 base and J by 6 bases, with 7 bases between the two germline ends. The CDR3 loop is CASSLVGTEQYF. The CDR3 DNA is TGTGCCAGCAGCTTAGTGGGAACCGAGCAGTACTTC.

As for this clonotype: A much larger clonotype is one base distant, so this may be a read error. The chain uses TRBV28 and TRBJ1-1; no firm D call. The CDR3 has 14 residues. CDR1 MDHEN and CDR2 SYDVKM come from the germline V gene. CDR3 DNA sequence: TGTGCCGGCAGTCCCCTGACCATGAACACTGAAGCTTTCTTT. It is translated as CAGSPLTMNTEAFF. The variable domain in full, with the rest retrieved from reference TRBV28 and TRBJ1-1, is DVKVTQSSRYLVKRTGEKVFLECVQDMDHENMFWYRQDPGLGLRLIYFSYDVKMKEKGDIPEGYSVSREKKERFSLILESASTNQTSMYLCAGSPLTMNTEAFFGQGTRLTVV.

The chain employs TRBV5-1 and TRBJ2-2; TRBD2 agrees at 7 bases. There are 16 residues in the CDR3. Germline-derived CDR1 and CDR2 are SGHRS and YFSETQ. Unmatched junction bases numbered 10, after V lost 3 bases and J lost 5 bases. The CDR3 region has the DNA TGCGCCAGCAGCTGGAACAGGAACGGGGGGACCGGGGAGCTGTTTTTT. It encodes CASSWNRNGGTGELFF.

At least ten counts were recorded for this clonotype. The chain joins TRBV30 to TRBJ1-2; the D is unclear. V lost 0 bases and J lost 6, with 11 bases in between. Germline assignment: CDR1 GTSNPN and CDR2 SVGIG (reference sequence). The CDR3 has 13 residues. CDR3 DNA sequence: TGTGCCTGGAGTGTAAGAGGACGCAATGGCTACACCTTC. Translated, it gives CAWSVRGRNGYTF.

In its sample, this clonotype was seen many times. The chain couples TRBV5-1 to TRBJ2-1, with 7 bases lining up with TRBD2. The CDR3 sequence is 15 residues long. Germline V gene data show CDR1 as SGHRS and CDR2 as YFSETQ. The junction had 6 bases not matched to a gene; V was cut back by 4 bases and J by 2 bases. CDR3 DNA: TGCGCCAGCAGCCCCAGACTAGCCCCCTACAATGAGCAGTTCTTC. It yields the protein CASSPRLAPYNEQFF.

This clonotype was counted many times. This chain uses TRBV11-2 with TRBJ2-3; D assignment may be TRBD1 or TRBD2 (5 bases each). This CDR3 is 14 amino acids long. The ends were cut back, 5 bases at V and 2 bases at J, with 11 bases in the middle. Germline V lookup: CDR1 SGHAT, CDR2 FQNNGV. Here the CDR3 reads CASSNGDDTDTQYF. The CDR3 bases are TGTGCCAGCAGCAATGGGGACGACACAGATACGCAGTATTTT.

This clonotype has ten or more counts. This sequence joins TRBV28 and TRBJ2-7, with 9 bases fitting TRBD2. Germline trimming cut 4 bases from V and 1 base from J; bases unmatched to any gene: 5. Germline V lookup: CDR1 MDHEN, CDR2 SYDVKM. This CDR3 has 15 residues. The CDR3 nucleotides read TGTGCCAGCAGTTCTCCTAGCGGGGCTTCCTACGAGCAGTACTTC. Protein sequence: CASSSPSGASYEQYF.

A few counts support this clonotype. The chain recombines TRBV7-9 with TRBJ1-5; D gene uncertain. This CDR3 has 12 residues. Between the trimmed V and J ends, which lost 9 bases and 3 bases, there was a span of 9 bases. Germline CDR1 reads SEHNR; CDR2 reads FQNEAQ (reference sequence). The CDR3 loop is CASGSDNQPQHF. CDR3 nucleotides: TGTGCCAGTGGGTCCGACAATCAGCCCCAGCATTTT.

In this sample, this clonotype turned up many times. CDR3: CASSWGTDQETQYF. DNA for the CDR3: TGTGCCAGCAGTTGGGGGACAGACCAAGAGACCCAGTACTTC. V and J are TRBV6-5 and TRBJ2-5; 7 bases line up with TRBD1. The CDR3 totals 14 residues. The germline CDR1 and CDR2 sequences are MNHEY and SVGAGI. The V gene end was trimmed by 4 bases and the J gene end by 0 bases; junction bases not matched to a gene: 2.

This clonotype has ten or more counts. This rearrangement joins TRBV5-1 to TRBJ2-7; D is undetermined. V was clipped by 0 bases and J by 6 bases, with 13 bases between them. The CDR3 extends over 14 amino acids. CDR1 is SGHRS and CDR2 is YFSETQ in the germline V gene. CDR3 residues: CASSLAVGVAEQYF. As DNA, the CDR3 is TGCGCCAGCAGCTTGGCCGTCGGCGTCGCCGAGCAGTACTTC.

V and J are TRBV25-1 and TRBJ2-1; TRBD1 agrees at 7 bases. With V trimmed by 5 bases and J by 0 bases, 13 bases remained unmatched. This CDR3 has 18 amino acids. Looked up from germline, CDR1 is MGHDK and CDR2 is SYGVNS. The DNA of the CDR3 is TGTGCCAGCAGTATCTCGGACAGGTCCCCGAGCTCCTACAATGAGCAGTTCTTC. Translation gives CASSISDRSPSSYNEQFF.

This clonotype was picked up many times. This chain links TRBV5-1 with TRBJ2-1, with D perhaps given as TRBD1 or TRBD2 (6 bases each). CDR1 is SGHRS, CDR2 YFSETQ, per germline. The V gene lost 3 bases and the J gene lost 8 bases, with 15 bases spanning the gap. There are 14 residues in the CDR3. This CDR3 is CASSSWGASDEQFF. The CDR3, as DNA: TGCGCCAGCAGCTCTTGGGGGGCATCCGATGAGCAGTTCTTC.

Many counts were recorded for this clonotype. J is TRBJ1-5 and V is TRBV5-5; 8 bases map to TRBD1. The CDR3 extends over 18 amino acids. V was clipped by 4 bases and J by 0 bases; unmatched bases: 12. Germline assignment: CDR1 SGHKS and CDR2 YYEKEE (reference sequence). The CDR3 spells CASSLAGTGPYSNQPQHF. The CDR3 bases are TGTGCCAGCAGCCTGGCTGGGACAGGTCCATATAGCAATCAGCCCCAGCATTTT.

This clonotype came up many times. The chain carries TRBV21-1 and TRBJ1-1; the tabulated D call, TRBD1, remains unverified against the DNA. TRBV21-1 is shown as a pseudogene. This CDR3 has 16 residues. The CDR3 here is CASSKDTGTSDTEAFF. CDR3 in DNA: TGTGCCAGCAGCAAAGATACCGGGACATCGGACACTGAAGCTTTCTTT.

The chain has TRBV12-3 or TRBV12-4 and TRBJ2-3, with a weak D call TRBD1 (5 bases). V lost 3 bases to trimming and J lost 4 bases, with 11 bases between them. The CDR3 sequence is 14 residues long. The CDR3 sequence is CASSFSQGPDTQYF. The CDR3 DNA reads TGTGCCAGCAGTTTCTCCCAGGGTCCAGATACGCAGTATTTT.

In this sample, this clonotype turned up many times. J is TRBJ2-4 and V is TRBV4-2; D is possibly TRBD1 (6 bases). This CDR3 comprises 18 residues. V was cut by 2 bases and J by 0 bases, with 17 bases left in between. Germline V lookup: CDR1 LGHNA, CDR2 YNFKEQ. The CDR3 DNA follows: TGTGCCAGCAGCCAAAAACCTAAGGGGGATCTAGCCAAAAACATTCAGTACTTC. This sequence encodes CASSQKPKGDLAKNIQYF.

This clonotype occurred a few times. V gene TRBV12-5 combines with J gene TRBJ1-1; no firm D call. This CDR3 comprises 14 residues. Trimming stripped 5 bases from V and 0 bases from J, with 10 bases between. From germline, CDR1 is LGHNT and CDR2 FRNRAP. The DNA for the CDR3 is TGTGCTAGTGGTGAAGACACTCTGAACACTGAAGCTTTCTTT. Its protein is CASGEDTLNTEAFF.

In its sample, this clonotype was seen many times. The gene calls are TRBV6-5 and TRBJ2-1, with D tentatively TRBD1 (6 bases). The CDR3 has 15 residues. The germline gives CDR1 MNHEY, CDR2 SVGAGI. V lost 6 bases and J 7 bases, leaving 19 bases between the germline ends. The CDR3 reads CASSKQGQNLNEQFF. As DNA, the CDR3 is TGTGCCAGCAGCAAACAGGGTCAAAACTTAAATGAGCAGTTCTTC.

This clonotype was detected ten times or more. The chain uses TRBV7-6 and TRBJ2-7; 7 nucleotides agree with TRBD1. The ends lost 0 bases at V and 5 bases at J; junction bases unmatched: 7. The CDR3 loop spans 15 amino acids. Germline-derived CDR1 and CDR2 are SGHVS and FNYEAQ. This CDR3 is CASSLARTGAHEQYF. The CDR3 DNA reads TGTGCCAGCAGCTTAGCTCGGACAGGCGCCCACGAGCAGTACTTC. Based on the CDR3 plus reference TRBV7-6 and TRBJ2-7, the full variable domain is GAGVSQSPRYKVTKRGQDVALRCDPISGHVSLYWYRQALGQGPEFLTYFNYEAQQDKSGLPNDRFSAERPEGSISTLTIQRTEQRDSAMYRCASSLARTGAHEQYFGPGTRLTVT.

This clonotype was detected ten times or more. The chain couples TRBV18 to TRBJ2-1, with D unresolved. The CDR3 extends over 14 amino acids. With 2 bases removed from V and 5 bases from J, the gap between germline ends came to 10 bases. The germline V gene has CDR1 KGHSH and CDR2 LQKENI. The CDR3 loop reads CASSPFSRNNEQFF. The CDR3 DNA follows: TGTGCCAGCTCACCATTCAGCAGAAACAATGAGCAGTTCTTC.

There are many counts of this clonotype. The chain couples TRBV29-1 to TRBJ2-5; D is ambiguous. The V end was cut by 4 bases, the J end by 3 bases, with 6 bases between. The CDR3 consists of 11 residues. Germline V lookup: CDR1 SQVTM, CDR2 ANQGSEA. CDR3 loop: CSVGAEETQYF. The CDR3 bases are TGCAGCGTTGGGGCCGAAGAGACCCAGTACTTC.